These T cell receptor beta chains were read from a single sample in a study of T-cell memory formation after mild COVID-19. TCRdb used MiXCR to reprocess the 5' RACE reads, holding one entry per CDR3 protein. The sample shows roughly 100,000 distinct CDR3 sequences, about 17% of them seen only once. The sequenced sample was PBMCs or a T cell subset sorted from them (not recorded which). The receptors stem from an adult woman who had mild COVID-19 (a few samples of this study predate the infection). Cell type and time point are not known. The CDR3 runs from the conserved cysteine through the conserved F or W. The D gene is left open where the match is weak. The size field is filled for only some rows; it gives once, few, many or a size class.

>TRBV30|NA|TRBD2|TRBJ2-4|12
TGTGCCTCAGCGGGGGGAGAAAACATTCAGTACTTC
CASAGGENIQYF
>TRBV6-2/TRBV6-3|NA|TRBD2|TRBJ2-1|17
TGTGCCAGCAGTTACTCGTTTTCAGCGGGAGTTTCTGGTGAGCAGTTCTTC
CASSYSFSAGVSGEQFF
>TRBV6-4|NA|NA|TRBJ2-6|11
TGTGCCAGCAGTGACTCGACAGGAACCACTTTC
CASSDSTGTTF
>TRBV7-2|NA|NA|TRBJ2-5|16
TGTGCCAGCAGCTTACGCTTAGCCTACCTAGCTGAGACCCAGTACTTC
CASSLRLAYLAETQYF
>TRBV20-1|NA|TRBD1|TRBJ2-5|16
TGCAGTGCCGGAGACCCGCAGGGGGCTTGGGAGGAGACCCAGTACTTC
CSAGDPQGAWEETQYF
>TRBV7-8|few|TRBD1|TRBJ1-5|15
TGTGCCAGCAGCTCCCAGGGGGCTGGCAATCAGCCCCAGCATTTT
CASSSQGAGNQPQHF
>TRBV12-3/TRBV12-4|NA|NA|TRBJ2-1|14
TGTGCCAGCAGTCTGGCCGGGATTAACAATGAGCAGTTCTTC
CASSLAGINNEQFF
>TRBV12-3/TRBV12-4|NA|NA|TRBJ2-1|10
TGTGCCAGCAGCCATCATGAGCAGTTCTTC
CASSHHEQFF
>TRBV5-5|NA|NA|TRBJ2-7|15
TGTGCCAGCAGCTTGTGGAACTCAGGGGCCTACGAGCAGTACTTC
CASSLWNSGAYEQYF
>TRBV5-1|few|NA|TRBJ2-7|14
TGCGCCAGCAGCCTCGGGACTGGGATCTACGAGCAGTACTTC
CASSLGTGIYEQYF
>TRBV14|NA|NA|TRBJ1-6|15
TGTGCCAGCAGCCAAGAAGGGACCGAAAATTCACCCCTCCACTTT
CASSQEGTENSPLHF
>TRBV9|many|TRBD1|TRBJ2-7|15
TGTGCCAGCAGCGCTACAGGGGGCTCAGGCTACGAGCAGTACTTC
CASSATGGSGYEQYF
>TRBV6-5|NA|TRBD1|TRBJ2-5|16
TGTGCCAGCAGCCGATTCTCAGGGGGCGAGGGAGAGACCCAGTACTTC
CASSRFSGGEGETQYF
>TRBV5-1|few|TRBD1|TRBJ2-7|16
TGCGCCAGCAGCTTGATGGGACAGGGGTTTTCCTACGAGCAGTACTTC
CASSLMGQGFSYEQYF
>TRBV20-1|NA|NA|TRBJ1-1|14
TGCAGTGCTAGGGATTCAGGGCTAACCGTTGAAGCTTTCTTT
CSARDSGLTVEAFF
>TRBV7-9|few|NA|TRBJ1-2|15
TGTGCCAGCAGCTTAGTTCAGGGGCGTTCCTATGGCTACACCTTC
CASSLVQGRSYGYTF
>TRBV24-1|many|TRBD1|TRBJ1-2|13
TGTGCCACCAGGGATGGACAGGGGACCGCGGTCACCTTC
CATRDGQGTAVTF
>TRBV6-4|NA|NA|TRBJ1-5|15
TGTGCCAGCCGCAGGGACCCGTATAGCAATCAGCCCCAGCATTTT
CASRRDPYSNQPQHF
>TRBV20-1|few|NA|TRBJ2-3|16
TGCAGTGTTCCGGACTGCCTGGCTGGTGTCACAGATACGCAGTATTTT
CSVPDCLAGVTDTQYF
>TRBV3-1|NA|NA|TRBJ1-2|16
TGTGCCAGCAGCCAAGCGGGGGCAGGTCCCCTCTATGGCTACACCTTC
CASSQAGAGPLYGYTF
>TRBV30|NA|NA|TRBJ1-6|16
TGTGCCTGGAGTGTATACGCTCGATCCAATAATTCACCCCTCCACTTT
CAWSVYARSNNSPLHF
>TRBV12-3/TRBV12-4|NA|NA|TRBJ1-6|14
TGTGCCAGCAGACGGGCCTTGGGGGTCTCACCCCTCCACTTT
CASRRALGVSPLHF
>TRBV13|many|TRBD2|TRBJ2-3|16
TGTGCCAGCAGCTACGAAGCGGGGGAGGGCACAGATACGCAGTATTTT
CASSYEAGEGTDTQYF
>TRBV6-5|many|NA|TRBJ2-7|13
TGTGCCAGCGGACAGATTAGCTCCTACGAGCAGTACTTC
CASGQISSYEQYF
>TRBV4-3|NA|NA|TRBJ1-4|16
TGCGCCAGCAGCCAAGATTTAGAGGGGGGGAGTGAAAAACTGTTTTTT
CASSQDLEGGSEKLFF
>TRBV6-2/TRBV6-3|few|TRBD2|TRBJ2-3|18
TGTGCCAGCAGTTACTTTTTGACTAGCGGGAGTGAAGCAGATACGCAGTATTTT
CASSYFLTSGSEADTQYF
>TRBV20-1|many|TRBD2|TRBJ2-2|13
TGCAGTGCTAGCATAGCGGGAGCCGGGGAGCTGTTTTTT
CSASIAGAGELFF
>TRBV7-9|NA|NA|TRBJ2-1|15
TGTGCCAGCAGTCACCCCACGGGCTCCTACAATGAGCAGTTCTTC
CASSHPTGSYNEQFF
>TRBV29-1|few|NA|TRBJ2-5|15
TGCAGCGTTGAATTGGGCATCAGACCCGGGGAGACCCAGTACTTC
CSVELGIRPGETQYF
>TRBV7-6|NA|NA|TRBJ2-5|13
TGTGCCAGCAGCTCACATAGGTTGGAGACCCAGTACTTC
CASSSHRLETQYF
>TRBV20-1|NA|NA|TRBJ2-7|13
TGCAGTGCTAGAGAGGTAGGGGCGGACGAGCAGTACTTC
CSAREVGADEQYF
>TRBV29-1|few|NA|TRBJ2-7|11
TGCAGCGTGACAACAGGGACCGAGCAGTACTTC
CSVTTGTEQYF
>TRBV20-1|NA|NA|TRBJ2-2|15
TGCAGTGCTCAGGGGGGACAGAGGAACACCGGGGAGCTGTTTTTT
CSAQGGQRNTGELFF
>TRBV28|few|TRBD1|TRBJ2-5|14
TGTGCCAGCAGTTCCCGGGACAGGGAAGAGACCCAGTACTTC
CASSSRDREETQYF
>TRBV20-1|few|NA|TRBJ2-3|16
TGCAGTGCTAGACCCATAGGAGGGGGGCTTGGGGGTACGCAGTATTTT
CSARPIGGGLGGTQYF
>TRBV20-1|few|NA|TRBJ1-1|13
TGCAGTGCTAGACGGCCGGGAGACACTGAAGCTTTCTTT
CSARRPGDTEAFF
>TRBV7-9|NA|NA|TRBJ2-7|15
TGTGCCAGCAGCTCTAGCCGGACAGTCTCCTACGAGCAGTACTTC
CASSSSRTVSYEQYF